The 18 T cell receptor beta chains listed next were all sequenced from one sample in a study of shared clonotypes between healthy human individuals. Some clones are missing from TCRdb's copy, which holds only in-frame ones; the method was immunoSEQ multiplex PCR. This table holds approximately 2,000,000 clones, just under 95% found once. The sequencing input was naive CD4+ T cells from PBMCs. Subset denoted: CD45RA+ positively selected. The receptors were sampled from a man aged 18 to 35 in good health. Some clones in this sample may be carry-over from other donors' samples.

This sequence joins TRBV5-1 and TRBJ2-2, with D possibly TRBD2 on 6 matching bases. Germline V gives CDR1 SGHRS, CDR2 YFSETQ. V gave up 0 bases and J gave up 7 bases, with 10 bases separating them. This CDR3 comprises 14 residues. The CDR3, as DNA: TGCGCCAGCAGCTTGGGCGGGAACGGCGGGGAGCTGTTTTTT. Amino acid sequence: CASSLGGNGGELFF.

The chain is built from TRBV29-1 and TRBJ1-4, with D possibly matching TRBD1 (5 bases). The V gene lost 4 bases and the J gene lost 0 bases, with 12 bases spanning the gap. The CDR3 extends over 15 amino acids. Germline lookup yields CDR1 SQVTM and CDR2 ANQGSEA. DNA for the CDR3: TGCAGCGTTGCCCGGGGGACGGCAACTAATGAAAAACTGTTTTTT. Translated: CSVARGTATNEKLFF.

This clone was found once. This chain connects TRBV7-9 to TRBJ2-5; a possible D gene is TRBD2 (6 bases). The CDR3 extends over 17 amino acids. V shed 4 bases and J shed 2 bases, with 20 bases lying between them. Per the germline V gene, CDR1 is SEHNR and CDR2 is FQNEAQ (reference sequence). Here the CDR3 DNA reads TGTGCCAGCAGCTGGAGGGACTGGGGGAAGGGGCAAGAGACCCAGTACTTC. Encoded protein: CASSWRDWGKGQETQYF.

The CDR3 DNA reads TGTGCCAGCACAACAGGATGGGGTTATCAGCCCCAGCATTTT. Its translation is CASTTGWGYQPQHF. The chain recombines TRBV6-1 with TRBJ1-5; D possibly corresponds to TRBD1 (5 bases). Germline assignment: CDR1 MNHNS and CDR2 SASEGT. Between the trimmed V and J ends, which lost 7 bases and 5 bases, there was a span of 15 bases. The CDR3 consists of 14 residues.

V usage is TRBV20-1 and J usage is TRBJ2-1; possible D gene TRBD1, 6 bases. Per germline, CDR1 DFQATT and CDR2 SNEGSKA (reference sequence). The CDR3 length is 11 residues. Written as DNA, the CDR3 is TGCAGGGGGGCCTCCTACAATGAGCAGTTCTTC. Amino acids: CRGASYNEQFF.

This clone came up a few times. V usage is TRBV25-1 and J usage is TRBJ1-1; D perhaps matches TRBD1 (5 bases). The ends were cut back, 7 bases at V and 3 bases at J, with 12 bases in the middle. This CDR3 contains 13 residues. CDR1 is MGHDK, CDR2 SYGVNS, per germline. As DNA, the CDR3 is TGTGCCAGCATTCCGTCCAGGGACACTGAAGCTTTCTTT. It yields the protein CASIPSRDTEAFF. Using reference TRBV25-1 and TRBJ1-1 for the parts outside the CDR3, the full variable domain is EADIYQTPRYLVIGTGKKITLECSQTMGHDKMYWYQQDPGMELHLIHYSYGVNSTEKGDLSSESTVSRIRTEHFPLTLESARPSHTSQYLCASIPSRDTEAFFGQGTRLTVV.

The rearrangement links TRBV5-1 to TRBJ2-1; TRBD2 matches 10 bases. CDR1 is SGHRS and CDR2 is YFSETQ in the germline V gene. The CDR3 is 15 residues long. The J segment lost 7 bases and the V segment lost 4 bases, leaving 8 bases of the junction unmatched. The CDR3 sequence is CASSVLAGVGNEQFF. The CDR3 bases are TGCGCCAGCAGCGTGCTAGCGGGAGTGGGGAATGAGCAGTTCTTC.

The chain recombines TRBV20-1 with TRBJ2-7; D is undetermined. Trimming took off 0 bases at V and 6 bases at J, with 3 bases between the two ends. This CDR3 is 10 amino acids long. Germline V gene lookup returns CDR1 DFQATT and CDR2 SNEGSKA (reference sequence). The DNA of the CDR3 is TGCAGTGCTAGAGATCTCGAGCAGTACTTC. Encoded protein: CSARDLEQYF.

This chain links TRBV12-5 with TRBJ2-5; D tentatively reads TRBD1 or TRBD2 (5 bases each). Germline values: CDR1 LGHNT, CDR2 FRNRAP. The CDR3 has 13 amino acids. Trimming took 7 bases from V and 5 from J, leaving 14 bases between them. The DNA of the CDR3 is TGTGCTAGTGCCCAGGGAGTCCCGGAGACCCAGTACTTC. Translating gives CASAQGVPETQYF.

Here the CDR3 reads CASSIKGSRGASTDTQYF. DNA of the CDR3: TGTGCCAGTAGTATAAAGGGGAGTAGGGGAGCCAGCACAGATACGCAGTATTTT. The chain recombines TRBV19 with TRBJ2-3, with D perhaps assigned TRBD1 or TRBD2 (5 bases each). The V end was cut by 2 bases, the J end by 0 bases, with 18 bases between. CDR3 length: 18 amino acids. Germline CDR1 is LNHDA and CDR2 is SQIVND (reference sequence).

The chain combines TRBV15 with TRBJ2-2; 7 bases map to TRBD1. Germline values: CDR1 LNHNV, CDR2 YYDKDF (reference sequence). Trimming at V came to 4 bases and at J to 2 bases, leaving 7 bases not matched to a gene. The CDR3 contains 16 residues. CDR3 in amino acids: CATSKHRGSNTGELFF. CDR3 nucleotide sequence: TGTGCCACCAGCAAACACAGGGGTTCCAACACCGGGGAGCTGTTTTTT. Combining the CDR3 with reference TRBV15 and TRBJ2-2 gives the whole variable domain DAMVIQNPRYQVTQFGKPVTLSCSQTLNHNVMYWYQQKSSQAPKLLFHYYDKDFNNEADTPDNFQSRRPNTSFCFLDIRSPGLGDTAMYLCATSKHRGSNTGELFFGEGSRLTVL.

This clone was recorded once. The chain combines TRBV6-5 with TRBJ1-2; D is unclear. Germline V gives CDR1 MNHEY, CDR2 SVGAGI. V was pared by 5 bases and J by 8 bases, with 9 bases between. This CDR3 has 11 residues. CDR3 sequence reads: CASSRDGGYTF. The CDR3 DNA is TGTGCCAGCAGTCGAGACGGCGGCTACACCTTC.

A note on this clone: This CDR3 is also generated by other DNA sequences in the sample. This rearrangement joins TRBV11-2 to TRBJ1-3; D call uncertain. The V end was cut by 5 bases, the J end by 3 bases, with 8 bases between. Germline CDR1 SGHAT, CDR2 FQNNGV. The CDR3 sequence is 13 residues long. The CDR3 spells CASSPLGGNTIYF. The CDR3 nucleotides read TGTGCCAGCAGCCCTCTAGGTGGAAACACCATATATTTT.

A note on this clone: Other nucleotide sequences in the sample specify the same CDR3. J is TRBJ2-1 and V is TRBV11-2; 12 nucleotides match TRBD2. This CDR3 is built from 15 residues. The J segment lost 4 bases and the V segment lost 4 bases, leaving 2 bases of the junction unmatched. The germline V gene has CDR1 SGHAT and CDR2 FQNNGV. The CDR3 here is CASSSGTSGYNEQFF. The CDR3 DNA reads TGTGCCAGCAGCTCCGGGACTAGCGGGTACAATGAGCAGTTCTTC.

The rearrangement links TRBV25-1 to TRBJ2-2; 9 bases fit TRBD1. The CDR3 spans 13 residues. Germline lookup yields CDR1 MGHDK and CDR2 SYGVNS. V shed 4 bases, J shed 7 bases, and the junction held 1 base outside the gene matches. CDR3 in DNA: TGTGCCAGCAGTGGACAGGGGGTCGGGGAGCTGTTTTTT. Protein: CASSGQGVGELFF. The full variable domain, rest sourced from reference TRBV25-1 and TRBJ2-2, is EADIYQTPRYLVIGTGKKITLECSQTMGHDKMYWYQQDPGMELHLIHYSYGVNSTEKGDLSSESTVSRIRTEHFPLTLESARPSHTSQYLCASSGQGVGELFFGEGSRLTVL.

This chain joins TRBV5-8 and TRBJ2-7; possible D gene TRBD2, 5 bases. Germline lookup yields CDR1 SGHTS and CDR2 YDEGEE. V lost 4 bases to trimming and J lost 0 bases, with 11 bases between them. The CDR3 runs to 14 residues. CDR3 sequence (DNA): TGTGCCAGCAGCCCCCTCCGGGACTCCTACGAGCAGTACTTC. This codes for CASSPLRDSYEQYF.

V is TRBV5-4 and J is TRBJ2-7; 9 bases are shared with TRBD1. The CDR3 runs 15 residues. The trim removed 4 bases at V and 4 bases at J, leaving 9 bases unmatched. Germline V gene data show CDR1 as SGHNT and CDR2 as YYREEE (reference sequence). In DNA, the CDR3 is TGTGCCAGCAGCAACCGGGACAGGGCCGCGTACGAGCAGTACTTC. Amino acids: CASSNRDRAAYEQYF.

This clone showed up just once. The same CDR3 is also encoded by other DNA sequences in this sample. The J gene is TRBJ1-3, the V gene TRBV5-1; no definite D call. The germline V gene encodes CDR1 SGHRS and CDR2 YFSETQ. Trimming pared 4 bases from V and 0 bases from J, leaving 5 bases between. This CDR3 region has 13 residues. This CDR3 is CASSLSSGNTIYF. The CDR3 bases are TGCGCCAGCAGCCTAAGCTCTGGAAACACCATATATTTT.